The T cell receptor (beta chain) under discussion was sequenced for a study of T cell repertoires in aging, cancer and after chemotherapy. Whole-study context: Patients with chronic lymphocytic leukemia were sampled before and after fludarabine- or bendamustine-based chemotherapy.

This CDR3 spans 15 amino acids. V shed 4 bases, J shed 4 bases, and the junction held 6 bases outside the gene matches. The germline V gene has CDR1 SGHRS and CDR2 YFSETQ. Study-wide results and limits: In each cancer cohort, median generation probability increased across chemotherapy, suggesting thymic output rebounded. Untreated cancer patients had significantly lower blood TCR diversity than age-matched healthy donors. In cancer patients, declining TCR diversity with age involved lost richness and lost evenness.

Amplification of TCR beta used genomic DNA extracted from peripheral blood. About this clonotype: Its antigen is unknown.

A mixed TRB-A/B primer pool amplified rearranged TRB by multiplex touch-down PCR. TCRdb fed the multiplex PCR reads into MiXCR, producing one record per CDR3 protein. This sample has about 6,000 distinct CDR3 sequences, with approximately 38% found just once. Sequenced input: blood. The V call is TRBV5-1, the J call TRBJ2-2, with 8 bases aligning to TRBD1. This TCR was sampled from a human donor with a blood cancer. The CDR3 DNA follows: TGCGCCAGCAGCCTTCTTACAGGGGGCACCGGGGAGCTGTTTTTT. Translated: CASSLLTGGTGELFF.